Sequencing of this TCR beta chain was carried out in a study of blood T cell repertoires in COVID-19. Study-wide context: The samples span acute and convalescent COVID-19 from the United States, Italy and Spain. In each case, the material was cDNA or gDNA derived from T cells, B-cell-depleted T cells, or PBMCs.

Under the authors' procedure: Researchers report that nucleated cell counts were estimated from reference gene primer amplification. TCRdb's copy holds only in-frame clones and misses some; the assay was immunoSEQ multiplex PCR. The V and J calls and clone size are taken from that table; D and trimming were inferred from the DNA. The sample has around 45,000 clones, roughly nine tenths seen once. Germline CDR1 KGHSH, CDR2 LQKENI. The V and J ends lost 1 base and 0 bases, in that order; junction bases with no gene match: 9. The CDR3 has 18 amino acids. The sequence was obtained from a human donor in a cohort sampled during active COVID-19. Sample: peripheral blood. This rearrangement joins TRBV18 to TRBJ1-3, with 7 bases aligning to TRBD1. The chain's CDR3 is CASSPRTNRGYSGNTIYF. The CDR3 region has the DNA TGTGCCAGCTCACCACGCACAAACAGGGGATACTCTGGAAACACCATATATTTT. The whole variable domain, filled in from reference TRBV18 and TRBJ1-3, reads NAGVMQNPRHLVRRRGQEARLRCSPMKGHSHVYWYRQLPEEGLKFMVYLQKENIIDESGMPKERFSAEFPKEGPSILRIQQVVRGDSAAYFCASSPRTNRGYSGNTIYFGEGSWLTVV.